This record concerns one TCR beta chain sequence. This entry is derived from a study of technical replicates of blood from a handful of donors. Germline CDR1 and CDR2: WSHSY and SAAADI. The V and J ends lost 3 bases and 4 bases respectively, with 6 bases between them. The CDR3 is made up of 13 amino acids. The data were produced by immunoSEQ multiplex PCR, yet TCRdb's version contains in-frame clones alone and is incomplete. The table records tens of thousands of clones, around nine tenths of them present only once. Sequences were obtained from PBMCs. The TCR originated in a human donor in good health. Some clones in this sample may be carry-over from other donors' samples. J is TRBJ2-2 and V is TRBV10-2; D perhaps matches TRBD1 (5 bases). The chain's CDR3 is CASSDQGTGELFF. Here the CDR3 DNA reads TGCGCCAGCAGTGATCAGGGCACCGGGGAGCTGTTTTTT.